This entry lists 14 T cell receptor beta chains sequenced from one sample in a study of a mutant IDH1 vaccine in newly diagnosed glioma. TCRdb's copy holds only in-frame clones and misses some; the assay was immunoSEQ multiplex PCR. The repertoire holds 41,000 or so clones, with 60% to 85% as singletons. These receptors have no identified antigens. Stated time point: week 23, last vaccination. The vaccine gave 300 ug of a 20-mer mutant IDH1 peptide subcutaneously per dose. The material was PBMCs, obtained from a glioma patient whose treatment included an IDH1 peptide vaccine. The receptors come from a woman aged 40 to 55 with glioma. Some clones in this sample may be carry-over from other donors' samples.

This sequence joins TRBV15 and TRBJ1-5, with a possible D match to TRBD1 (5 bases). CDR3 length: 14 residues. V was cut by 4 bases and J by 7 bases, with 14 bases left in between. Germline V gene data show CDR1 as LNHNV and CDR2 as YYDKDF (reference sequence). The CDR3 DNA sequence: TGTGCCACCAGCATGGGAGACAGTAGACAGCCCCAGCATTTT. Translating it yields CATSMGDSRQPQHF.

The chain is built from TRBV29-1 and TRBJ1-2; 7 nucleotides agree with TRBD1. V was clipped by 7 bases and J by 6 bases; unmatched bases: 14. The germline V gene has CDR1 SQVTM and CDR2 ANQGSEA. This CDR3 is built from 14 residues. CDR3 loop: CSAQGEGAVNGYTF. The CDR3 DNA reads TGCAGCGCCCAGGGGGAGGGGGCGGTCAATGGCTACACCTTC.

The chain carries TRBV5-1 and TRBJ2-2; TRBD2 might be the D (5 bases). This CDR3 region has 16 residues. The V gene's germline CDR1 is SGHRS and CDR2 YFSETQ. Trimming shortened V by 0 bases and J by 2 bases, and 11 bases separated the two germline ends. The chain's CDR3 is CASSLAAGYNTGELFF. The CDR3 bases are TGCGCCAGCAGCTTGGCGGCGGGTTATAACACCGGGGAGCTGTTTTTT.

This clone appeared once. This chain links TRBV5-6 with TRBJ2-7, with a possible D match to TRBD2 (5 bases). From germline, CDR1 is SGHDT and CDR2 YYEEEE. Trimming took 0 bases from V and 6 from J, leaving 10 bases between them. There are 13 residues in the CDR3. The CDR3 region is CASSLAGVGEQYF. For the CDR3, the DNA is TGTGCCAGCAGCTTGGCCGGGGTCGGCGAGCAGTACTTC.

This chain uses TRBV7-2 with TRBJ2-4; 10 nucleotides match TRBD1. Germline values: CDR1 SGHTA, CDR2 FQGNSA. This CDR3 spans 15 amino acids. The V and J ends lost 6 bases and 6 bases, in that order; junction bases with no gene match: 8. The CDR3 sequence is CASRKWDRGGNIQYF. Here the CDR3 DNA reads TGTGCCAGCAGAAAATGGGACAGGGGCGGAAACATTCAGTACTTC.

The rearrangement joins TRBV7-2 to TRBJ2-5; 11 bases map to TRBD2. Germline loops: CDR1 SGHTA, CDR2 FQGNSA. The CDR3 length is 15 residues. After removal of 5 bases from V and 9 bases from J, the junction contained 11 bases not matched to a gene. This CDR3 is CASSLLAGGRTAQYF. CDR3 nucleotide sequence: TGTGCCAGCAGCCTTCTAGCGGGGGGCAGAACGGCCCAGTACTTC. Full variable domain (rest looked up from reference TRBV7-2 and TRBJ2-5): GAGVSQSPSNKVTEKGKDVELRCDPISGHTALYWYRQSLGQGLEFLIYFQGNSAPDKSGLPSDRFSAERTGGSVSTLTIQRTQQEDSAVYLCASSLLAGGRTAQYFGPGTRLLVL.

The chain couples TRBV14 to TRBJ2-5; possibly TRBD2 for D (5 bases). Trimming stripped 1 base from V and 0 bases from J, with 15 bases between. The CDR3 has 17 amino acids. Per the germline V gene, CDR1 is SGHDN and CDR2 is FVKESK. The CDR3 sequence is CASSQVSGLAYQETQYF. CDR3 DNA: TGTGCCAGCAGCCAAGTATCAGGATTAGCGTACCAAGAGACCCAGTACTTC.

J is TRBJ1-2 and V is TRBV6-5, with D tentatively TRBD1 (6 bases). V was cut by 2 bases and J by 6 bases, with 16 bases left in between. Germline V CDR1 and CDR2: MNHEY, SVGAGI. There are 15 residues in the CDR3. CDR3 coding DNA: TGTGCCAGCAGTTACAACGGGGGCAATCAACATGGCTACACCTTC. It encodes CASSYNGGNQHGYTF.

The V call is TRBV15, the J call TRBJ1-5; D uncertain. CDR3 size: 14 residues. Germline values: CDR1 LNHNV, CDR2 YYDKDF (reference sequence). Trimming stripped 2 bases from V and 7 bases from J, with 12 bases between. CDR3 protein: CATSRTSLKQPQHF. CDR3 DNA sequence: TGTGCCACCAGCAGAACTAGCCTGAAACAGCCCCAGCATTTT.

On this clone: Different DNA sequences within this sample yield the same CDR3. The chain recombines TRBV7-2 with TRBJ2-5; D gene ambiguous. V lost 1 base and J lost 1, with 7 bases in between. The CDR3 contains 14 residues. Germline V gene data show CDR1 as SGHTA and CDR2 as FQGNSA. CDR3 residues: CASSLGGSQETQYF. As DNA, the CDR3 is TGTGCCAGCAGCTTAGGGGGAAGCCAAGAGACCCAGTACTTC.

This rearrangement joins TRBV13 to TRBJ2-7; 8 nucleotides line up with TRBD1. Trimming at V came to 1 base and at J to 0 bases, leaving 2 bases not matched to a gene. Germline V lookup: CDR1 PRHDT, CDR2 FYEKMQ (reference sequence). This CDR3 is built from 15 residues. DNA for the CDR3: TGTGCCAGCAGCTTAGTGGGGACAGGCTCCTACGAGCAGTACTTC. Translating it yields CASSLVGTGSYEQYF.

The J gene is TRBJ2-7, the V gene TRBV5-1; maybe TRBD1 (7 bases). The V and J ends lost 0 bases and 3 bases respectively, with 10 bases between them. The germline V gene has CDR1 SGHRS and CDR2 YFSETQ. The CDR3 runs to 14 residues. The CDR3 nucleotides read TGCGCCAGCAGCTTGGACAGGGGAGGCTACGAGCAGTACTTC. This codes for CASSLDRGGYEQYF. Full variable domain (missing parts from reference TRBV5-1 and TRBJ2-7): KAGVTQTPRYLIKTRGQQVTLSCSPISGHRSVSWYQQTPGQGLQFLFEYFSETQRNKGNFPGRFSGRQFSNSRSEMNVSTLELGDSALYLCASSLDRGGYEQYFGPGTRLTVT.

V gene TRBV7-9 combines with J gene TRBJ2-7; D is perhaps TRBD1 or TRBD2 (5 bases each). Germline CDR1 is SEHNR and CDR2 is FQNEAQ (reference sequence). The CDR3 consists of 15 residues. V was trimmed by 2 bases and J by 2 bases, leaving 13 bases between them. CDR3 amino acids: CASSLPGTDPYEQYF. CDR3 in DNA: TGTGCCAGCAGCTTACCCGGGACGGATCCCTACGAGCAGTACTTC. Using reference TRBV7-9 and TRBJ2-7 for the parts outside the CDR3, the full variable domain is DTGVSQNPRHKITKRGQNVTFRCDPISEHNRLYWYRQTLGQGPEFLTYFQNEAQLEKSRLLSDRFSAERPKGSFSTLEIQRTEQGDSAMYLCASSLPGTDPYEQYFGPGTRLTVT.

The chain uses TRBV5-4 and TRBJ2-1, with D perhaps TRBD2 (7 bases). Per germline, CDR1 SGHNT and CDR2 YYREEE (reference sequence). Deletions cut 1 base from V and 8 bases from J, with 16 bases between. The CDR3 is 15 amino acids. CDR3 amino acids: CASSLYRGALDEQFF. The CDR3 DNA follows: TGTGCCAGCAGCTTGTACCGGGGGGCTCTGGATGAGCAGTTCTTC.